This T cell receptor beta chain originates from a study of T-cell memory formation after mild COVID-19. Background on the study: Largely, TCR clusters stayed within a single donor. General study results and limits: The SARS-CoV-2 specificity of second-wave clones reaching peak at day 37 remained unverified. Day 15 to 85 contracting clones showed balanced CD4/CD8; later expanders leaned CD4+.

The germline V gene encodes CDR1 MNHNY and CDR2 SVGAGI (reference sequence). This CDR3 has 15 amino acids. V lost 1 base, J lost 6 bases, and 2 bases stayed unmatched. In this sample, this clonotype turned up a few times. Its antigen is unknown. 5'RACE with constant-segment primers yielded barcoded, UMI-tagged TCR alpha and TCR beta cDNA libraries. TCRdb recomputed calls from the 5' RACE reads with MiXCR, one row per CDR3 protein. This table has about 560,000 distinct CDR3 sequences, about 20% appearing once. This clonotype was sampled from an adult woman who had mild COVID-19 (a few samples of this study predate the infection). Cell type and time point are not known. V and J are TRBV6-6 and TRBJ2-6; the match to TRBD1 covers 8 bases. The sample was PBMCs or a T cell subset sorted from them (not recorded which). The CDR3 sequence: CASSYYRGAANVLTF. The CDR3 DNA reads TGTGCCAGCAGTTACTACAGGGGGGCGGCCAACGTCCTGACTTTC.